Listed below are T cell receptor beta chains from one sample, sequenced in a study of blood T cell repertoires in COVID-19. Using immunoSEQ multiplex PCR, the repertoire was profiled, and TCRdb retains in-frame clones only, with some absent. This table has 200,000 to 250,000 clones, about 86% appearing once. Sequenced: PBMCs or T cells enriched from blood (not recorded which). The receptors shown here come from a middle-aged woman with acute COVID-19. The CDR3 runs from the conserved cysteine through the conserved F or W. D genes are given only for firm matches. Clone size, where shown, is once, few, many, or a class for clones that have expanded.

CDR3 protein: CASDRVMGNEQFF
CDR3 DNA: TGTGCCAGCGACAGGGTTATGGGCAATGAGCAGTTCTTC
J gene: TRBJ2-1
V gene: TRBV7-9
clone size: NA
D gene: TRBD1

CDR3 protein: CASSHWRSDTEAFF
CDR3 DNA: TGCGCCAGCAGCCATTGGAGGTCGGACACTGAAGCTTTCTTT
J gene: TRBJ1-1
V gene: TRBV4-3
clone size: once
D gene: NA

CDR3 protein: CASSSLGQSQDTQYF
CDR3 DNA: TGTGCCAGCAGCTCCCTGGGACAGTCACAGGATACGCAGTATTTT
J gene: TRBJ2-3
V gene: TRBV7-3
clone size: NA
D gene: TRBD1

CDR3 protein: CSVAGQNEKLFF
CDR3 DNA: TGCAGCGTTGCAGGACAGAATGAAAAACTGTTTTTT
J gene: TRBJ1-4
V gene: TRBV29-1
clone size: NA
D gene: NA

CDR3 protein: CASTSGGRYNEQFF
CDR3 DNA: TGTGCCAGTACAAGCGGAGGCCGGTACAATGAGCAGTTCTTC
J gene: TRBJ2-1
V gene: TRBV28
clone size: NA
D gene: NA

CDR3 protein: CASSPTVATGSSPLHF
CDR3 DNA: TGTGCCAGCTCACCAACAGTCGCGACAGGGAGTTCACCCCTCCACTTT
J gene: TRBJ1-6
V gene: TRBV18
clone size: NA
D gene: TRBD1

CDR3 protein: CASSHGGLAGYNEQFF
CDR3 DNA: TGTGCCAGCAGCCACGGGGGACTAGCGGGGTACAATGAGCAGTTCTTC
J gene: TRBJ2-1
V gene: TRBV3-1/TRBV3-2
clone size: NA
D gene: TRBD2

CDR3 protein: CASATSVPGVVDGYTF
CDR3 DNA: TGTGCTAGTGCCACCTCCGTCCCAGGGGTGGTGGATGGCTACACCTTC
J gene: TRBJ1-2
V gene: TRBV12-5
clone size: NA
D gene: NA

CDR3 protein: CASSEGLGLPQHF
CDR3 DNA: TGTGCCAGCAGTGAAGGGCTAGGATTGCCCCAGCATTTT
J gene: TRBJ1-5
V gene: TRBV2
clone size: NA
D gene: NA

CDR3 protein: CASSSAGGRRYNEQFF
CDR3 DNA: TGTGCCAGCAGTTCTGCAGGGGGCCGGAGGTACAATGAGCAGTTCTTC
J gene: TRBJ2-1
V gene: TRBV6-2/TRBV6-3
clone size: NA
D gene: TRBD1

CDR3 protein: CASSLSIYTEAFF
CDR3 DNA: TGTGCCAGCAGCCTTAGCATTTACACTGAAGCTTTCTTT
J gene: TRBJ1-1
V gene: TRBV11-1
clone size: NA
D gene: NA

CDR3 protein: CASIREAEAFF
CDR3 DNA: TGTGCCAGCATTAGGGAGGCTGAAGCTTTCTTT
J gene: TRBJ1-1
V gene: TRBV2
clone size: few
D gene: NA

CDR3 protein: CASSESTGGTDTQYF
CDR3 DNA: TGCGCCAGCAGTGAGTCAACAGGGGGCACAGATACGCAGTATTTT
J gene: TRBJ2-3
V gene: TRBV10-1
clone size: NA
D gene: TRBD1

CDR3 protein: CASSLGQWSNQPQHF
CDR3 DNA: TGTGCCAGCAGCTTAGGGCAGTGGAGCAATCAGCCCCAGCATTTT
J gene: TRBJ1-5
V gene: TRBV7-2
clone size: few
D gene: NA

CDR3 protein: CAWSPGQVNQPQHF
CDR3 DNA: TGTGCCTGGAGTCCGGGACAGGTCAATCAGCCCCAGCATTTT
J gene: TRBJ1-5
V gene: TRBV30
clone size: NA
D gene: TRBD1

CDR3 protein: CASSLTGTAGRPQHF
CDR3 DNA: TGTGCCAGTAGCTTAACCGGGACAGCAGGACGGCCCCAGCATTTT
J gene: TRBJ1-5
V gene: TRBV19
clone size: few
D gene: TRBD1

CDR3 protein: CASTTFGGSYGYTF
CDR3 DNA: TGTGCCAGTACCACGTTTGGAGGGAGCTATGGCTACACCTTC
J gene: TRBJ1-2
V gene: TRBV19
clone size: NA
D gene: NA